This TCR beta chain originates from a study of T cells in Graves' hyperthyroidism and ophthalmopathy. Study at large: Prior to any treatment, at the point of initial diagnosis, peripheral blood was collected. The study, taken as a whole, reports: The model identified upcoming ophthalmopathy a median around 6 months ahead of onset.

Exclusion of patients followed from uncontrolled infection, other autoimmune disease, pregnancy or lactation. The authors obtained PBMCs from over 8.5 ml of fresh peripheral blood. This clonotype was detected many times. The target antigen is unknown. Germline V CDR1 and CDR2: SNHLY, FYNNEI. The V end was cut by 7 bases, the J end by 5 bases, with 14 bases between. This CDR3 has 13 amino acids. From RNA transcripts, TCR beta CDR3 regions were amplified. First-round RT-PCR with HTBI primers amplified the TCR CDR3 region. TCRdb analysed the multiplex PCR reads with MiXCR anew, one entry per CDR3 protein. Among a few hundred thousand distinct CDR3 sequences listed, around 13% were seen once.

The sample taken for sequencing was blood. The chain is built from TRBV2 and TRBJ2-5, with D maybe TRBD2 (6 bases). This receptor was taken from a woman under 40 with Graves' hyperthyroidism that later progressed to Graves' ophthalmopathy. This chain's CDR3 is CASKEGIPETQYF. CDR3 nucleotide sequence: TGTGCCAGCAAGGAGGGAATCCCGGAGACCCAGTACTTC. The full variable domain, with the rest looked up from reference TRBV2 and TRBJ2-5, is EPEVTQTPSHQVTQMGQEVILRCVPISNHLYFYWYRQILGQKVEFLVSFYNNEISEKSEIFDDQFSVERPDGSNFTLKIRSTKLEDSAMYFCASKEGIPETQYFGPGTRLLVL.